This T cell receptor (beta chain) came from a study of radiation and T cells in renal cell carcinoma. Study background: Nephrectomy followed 15 Gy stereotactic body radiation by 4 weeks.

Sample time point: baseline pretreatment blood. Treatment given: 15 Gy SBRT to primary tumor, nephrectomy 4 weeks later. The tumor was a clear cell renal cell carcinoma. The study, taken as a whole, reports: In blood, top tumor clones expanded by 2 weeks, shrinking by 4.

The CDR3 covers 14 residues. V shed 3 bases and J shed 1 base, with 11 bases lying between them. Germline lookup yields CDR1 SGHRS and CDR2 YFSETQ. In the case of this clone: What it binds is not known.

Measured with immunoSEQ multiplex PCR; TCRdb has only the in-frame clones, and not every one. The data hold some 100,000 clones, with 70% to 85% observed a single time. The sequenced sample was blood, obtained from a patient whose treatment included radiotherapy and nephrectomy. The origin of this receptor is a man aged 55 to 69 with renal cell carcinoma. V is TRBV5-1 and J is TRBJ2-7, with D tentatively TRBD1 or TRBD2 (6 bases each). The CDR3 nucleotides are TGCGCCAGCAGCTCGCCGGGGGCGTCCTACGAGCAGTACTTC. This codes for CASSSPGASYEQYF.